Reported below is one T cell receptor (beta chain). The data were obtained in a study of technical replicates of blood from a few donors. Clones were read by immunoSEQ multiplex PCR, and TCRdb kept only the in-frame ones, dropping some. The data hold roughly 68,000 clones, with approximately 93% observed a single time. Trimming stripped 5 bases from V and 8 bases from J, with 12 bases between. This CDR3 region has 12 residues. The V gene's germline CDR1 is LGHNA and CDR2 YNFKEQ. The sample taken for sequencing was PBMCs. The sequence derives from a human donor in good health. Some clones in this sample may be carry-over from other donors' samples. The chain combines TRBV4-2 with TRBJ1-2; no reliable D call. In nucleotides, the CDR3 is TGTGCCAGCAGCGCAGACATCCTGGGCTACACCTTC. Protein product: CASSADILGYTF.